Listed below are T cell receptor beta chains from one sample, sequenced in a study of spatial heterogeneity in lung cancer. TCRdb used MiXCR to reprocess the 5' RACE reads, holding one entry per CDR3 protein. The top ten clones hold 7.4% of a sample with about 21,000 distinct CDR3 sequences, 4.6% of them seen once. The sequences come from PBMCs, collected at surgery. These receptors came from a male donor with early-stage non-small cell lung cancer. Each CDR3 is given with its conserved first and last residue. The D gene is left open where the match is weak. Only part of the rows carry a size: once, few, many, or a class if the clone is expanded.

v_gene: TRBV20-1; abundance: many; d_gene: TRBD1; j_gene: TRBJ1-1; CDR3nt: TGCAGTGCTAGGCCCCGGGACAGGGGGCCGAGAGGTGAAGCTTTCTTT; CDR3aa: CSARPRDRGPRGEAFF
v_gene: TRBV7-2; abundance: -; d_gene: -; j_gene: TRBJ2-7; CDR3nt: TGTGCCAGCAGCATACTTACAGGGCACTACGAGCAGTACTTC; CDR3aa: CASSILTGHYEQYF
v_gene: TRBV15; abundance: many; d_gene: TRBD2; j_gene: TRBJ2-1; CDR3nt: TGTGCCACCAGCTTTGAGCGGGGAGGGGATGAGCAGTTCTTC; CDR3aa: CATSFERGGDEQFF
v_gene: TRBV28; abundance: medium-sized; d_gene: -; j_gene: TRBJ2-4; CDR3nt: TGTGCCAGCAGGACTCAGTGGACAGCCCGGGCAAACATTCAGTACTTC; CDR3aa: CASRTQWTARANIQYF
v_gene: TRBV11-2; abundance: many; d_gene: -; j_gene: TRBJ2-7; CDR3nt: TGTGCCAGCAGCTTAGGGGCAGGGGTCGAGCAGTACTTC; CDR3aa: CASSLGAGVEQYF
v_gene: TRBV5-1; abundance: many; d_gene: -; j_gene: TRBJ1-1; CDR3nt: TGCGCCAGCAGCCGGTATCAGGGATCGAACACTGAAGCTTTCTTT; CDR3aa: CASSRYQGSNTEAFF
v_gene: TRBV12-3/TRBV12-4; abundance: many; d_gene: TRBD2; j_gene: TRBJ2-3; CDR3nt: TGTGCCAGCAGTTCCGGGACTAGCGGTTACACAGATACGCAGTATTTT; CDR3aa: CASSSGTSGYTDTQYF
v_gene: TRBV18; abundance: few; d_gene: -; j_gene: TRBJ1-4; CDR3nt: TGTGCCAGCTCCCTGAACTCCGGGACGCGTGAAAAACTGTTTTTT; CDR3aa: CASSLNSGTREKLFF
v_gene: TRBV3-1; abundance: many; d_gene: TRBD1; j_gene: TRBJ1-2; CDR3nt: TGTGCCAGCAGCCCCTTGGGGCTACAGGGGAACTATGGCTACACCTTC; CDR3aa: CASSPLGLQGNYGYTF
v_gene: TRBV19; abundance: -; d_gene: TRBD1; j_gene: TRBJ1-2; CDR3nt: TGTGCCAGTAGTATTCCGGGACAGATCTATGGCTACACCTTC; CDR3aa: CASSIPGQIYGYTF
v_gene: TRBV5-5; abundance: many; d_gene: -; j_gene: TRBJ1-1; CDR3nt: TGTGCCAGCAGCTTCCTCGGAATGAACACTGAAGCTTTCTTT; CDR3aa: CASSFLGMNTEAFF
v_gene: TRBV30; abundance: many; d_gene: -; j_gene: TRBJ1-4; CDR3nt: TGTGCCTGGAGTAGTGGCTCAACTAATGAAAAACTGTTTTTT; CDR3aa: CAWSSGSTNEKLFF
v_gene: TRBV19; abundance: -; d_gene: -; j_gene: TRBJ2-5; CDR3nt: TGTGCCAGTAGCGCCGGACATGGGGAGACCCAGTACTTC; CDR3aa: CASSAGHGETQYF
v_gene: TRBV6-5; abundance: medium-sized; d_gene: -; j_gene: TRBJ1-2; CDR3nt: TGTGCCAGCAGCCGCTCCGGGACTCGTAGTAGGTCTGGCTACACCTTC; CDR3aa: CASSRSGTRSRSGYTF
v_gene: TRBV27; abundance: many; d_gene: TRBD2; j_gene: TRBJ2-7; CDR3nt: TGTGCCAGCAGGGGGCGGGAGGGGAGATACGAGCAGTACTTC; CDR3aa: CASRGREGRYEQYF
v_gene: TRBV18; abundance: few; d_gene: -; j_gene: TRBJ1-5; CDR3nt: TGTGCCAGCTCTCCTGGCTCACCGGTGACCCAGCATTTT; CDR3aa: CASSPGSPVTQHF
v_gene: TRBV11-2; abundance: medium-sized; d_gene: -; j_gene: TRBJ1-1; CDR3nt: TGTGCCAGCAGCTTAGGGGGGAACACTGAAGCTTTCTTT; CDR3aa: CASSLGGNTEAFF
v_gene: TRBV7-9; abundance: -; d_gene: -; j_gene: TRBJ2-7; CDR3nt: TGTGCCAGCAGGGGGCCGCAAGAGATACCCTACGAGCAGTACTTC; CDR3aa: CASRGPQEIPYEQYF
v_gene: TRBV5-1; abundance: medium-sized; d_gene: TRBD1; j_gene: TRBJ2-5; CDR3nt: TGCGCCAGCAGCGCGACAGGGGGCCAAGAGACCCAGTACTTC; CDR3aa: CASSATGGQETQYF
v_gene: TRBV6-2/TRBV6-3; abundance: many; d_gene: -; j_gene: TRBJ2-7; CDR3nt: TGTGCCAGCACCCGACCGGGCAGGGGCTACGAGCAGTACTTC; CDR3aa: CASTRPGRGYEQYF
v_gene: TRBV20-1; abundance: medium-sized; d_gene: -; j_gene: TRBJ2-1; CDR3nt: TGCAGTGCTAGAGATGTAAGGGCACCCTACAATGAGCAGTTCTTC; CDR3aa: CSARDVRAPYNEQFF
v_gene: TRBV12-3/TRBV12-4; abundance: many; d_gene: TRBD1; j_gene: TRBJ2-2; CDR3nt: TGTGCCAGCAGTCTCCGGGACAGGGACCTTCCCGGGGAGCTGTTTTTT; CDR3aa: CASSLRDRDLPGELFF
v_gene: TRBV5-1; abundance: -; d_gene: TRBD2; j_gene: TRBJ2-1; CDR3nt: TGCGCCAGCAGCCTTGGACTAGCGGGGATCAATGAGCAGTTCTTC; CDR3aa: CASSLGLAGINEQFF
v_gene: TRBV7-9; abundance: many; d_gene: TRBD2; j_gene: TRBJ2-5; CDR3nt: TGTGCCAGCAGCTCGCTCGGGAGGGCCTTTGGTGAGACCCAGTACTTC; CDR3aa: CASSSLGRAFGETQYF
v_gene: TRBV9; abundance: many; d_gene: TRBD2; j_gene: TRBJ2-5; CDR3nt: TGTGCCAGCGGATCCCCAGTTACGGGAGGAGAAGAGACCCAGTACTTC; CDR3aa: CASGSPVTGGEETQYF
v_gene: TRBV10-3; abundance: few; d_gene: -; j_gene: TRBJ1-1; CDR3nt: TGTGCCATCAATTCCCGGGCCCCGGAGGAGAACACTGAAGCTTTCTTT; CDR3aa: CAINSRAPEENTEAFF
v_gene: TRBV2; abundance: many; d_gene: -; j_gene: TRBJ1-1; CDR3nt: TGTGCCAGCAGTGATAGGGGTGGCACTGAAGCTTTCTTT; CDR3aa: CASSDRGGTEAFF
v_gene: TRBV6-2/TRBV6-3; abundance: few; d_gene: TRBD2; j_gene: TRBJ2-7; CDR3nt: TGTGCCAGCAGTTACTCGTCGCGGGAGTGGACCTACGAGCAGTACTTC; CDR3aa: CASSYSSREWTYEQYF
v_gene: TRBV7-9; abundance: few; d_gene: -; j_gene: TRBJ2-4; CDR3nt: TGTGCCAGCAGCTCGGGCAGTATTCTAGCCAAAAACATTCAGTACTTC; CDR3aa: CASSSGSILAKNIQYF
v_gene: TRBV9; abundance: many; d_gene: TRBD1; j_gene: TRBJ1-5; CDR3nt: TGTGCCAGCAGCGAGACAGGGGGCCGCAATCAGCCCCAGCATTTT; CDR3aa: CASSETGGRNQPQHF
v_gene: TRBV27; abundance: few; d_gene: -; j_gene: TRBJ2-7; CDR3nt: TGTGCCAGCAGTTTAAGTCTAGCTTCCTACGAGCAGTACTTC; CDR3aa: CASSLSLASYEQYF
v_gene: TRBV5-1; abundance: many; d_gene: -; j_gene: TRBJ1-1; CDR3nt: TGCGCCAGCAGCGCGCAGGGGTTCCTCACTGAAGCTTTCTTT; CDR3aa: CASSAQGFLTEAFF
v_gene: TRBV12-3/TRBV12-4; abundance: -; d_gene: -; j_gene: TRBJ2-7; CDR3nt: TGTGCCAGCAGTTTTGAGCGGGTTAAGTTGTACGAGCAGTACTTC; CDR3aa: CASSFERVKLYEQYF
v_gene: TRBV2; abundance: many; d_gene: TRBD2; j_gene: TRBJ2-1; CDR3nt: TGTGCCAGCAGTGGACTAGCGGGGCCTTACAATGAGCAGTTCTTC; CDR3aa: CASSGLAGPYNEQFF
v_gene: TRBV20-1; abundance: -; d_gene: -; j_gene: TRBJ1-2; CDR3nt: TGCAGTGCCGACGCGAGTGTATCTTATGGCTACACCTTC; CDR3aa: CSADASVSYGYTF
v_gene: TRBV28; abundance: few; d_gene: -; j_gene: TRBJ2-5; CDR3nt: TGTGCCAGCAGTGATGGACGGAACCAAGAGACCCAGTACTTC; CDR3aa: CASSDGRNQETQYF
v_gene: TRBV6-1; abundance: many; d_gene: TRBD1; j_gene: TRBJ2-7; CDR3nt: TGTGCCAGCATGGGTTGGGACAGGTCCTACGAGCAGTACTTC; CDR3aa: CASMGWDRSYEQYF
v_gene: TRBV7-9; abundance: few; d_gene: -; j_gene: TRBJ1-6; CDR3nt: TGTGCCAGCAGCTTAGACCAGGGCAGGTCACCCCTCCACTTT; CDR3aa: CASSLDQGRSPLHF
v_gene: TRBV24-1; abundance: many; d_gene: -; j_gene: TRBJ2-5; CDR3nt: TGTGCCACCAGTGATCCCCAACAGGGAGAATACCAAGAGACCCAGTACTTC; CDR3aa: CATSDPQQGEYQETQYF
v_gene: TRBV7-9; abundance: many; d_gene: -; j_gene: TRBJ2-7; CDR3nt: TGTGCCAGCAGCGCAGTGACGGGCGAGCAGTACTTC; CDR3aa: CASSAVTGEQYF
v_gene: TRBV27; abundance: -; d_gene: -; j_gene: TRBJ2-7; CDR3nt: TGTGCCAGCAGGCGAAGTAGCGGACAATGGGACTTC; CDR3aa: CASRRSSGQWDF
v_gene: TRBV21-1; abundance: -; d_gene: -; j_gene: TRBJ1-5; CDR3nt: TGTGCCAGCAGCAAAGAAATGGGGACAGAGAATAGCAATCAGCCCCAGCATTTT; CDR3aa: CASSKEMGTENSNQPQHF
v_gene: TRBV7-2; abundance: many; d_gene: -; j_gene: TRBJ2-5; CDR3nt: TGTGCCAGCAGCTTAGCGAGTGAGACCCAGTACTTC; CDR3aa: CASSLASETQYF
v_gene: TRBV7-9; abundance: few; d_gene: -; j_gene: TRBJ2-3; CDR3nt: TGTGCCAGCAGCTGGGGAGGGACAAGCACAGATACGCAGTATTTT; CDR3aa: CASSWGGTSTDTQYF
v_gene: TRBV7-2; abundance: many; d_gene: -; j_gene: TRBJ1-2; CDR3nt: TGTGCCAGCAGCCCAGGTGCGGGGGGAACTAACTATGGCTACACCTTC; CDR3aa: CASSPGAGGTNYGYTF
v_gene: TRBV12-3/TRBV12-4; abundance: many; d_gene: -; j_gene: TRBJ2-2; CDR3nt: TGTGCCAGCAGTCCCCGGGACGCAGGCACCGGGGAGCTGTTTTTT; CDR3aa: CASSPRDAGTGELFF
v_gene: TRBV9; abundance: many; d_gene: -; j_gene: TRBJ1-2; CDR3nt: TGTGCCAGCAGCGTAGCTACGTCCCGGGTAGGCTACACCTTC; CDR3aa: CASSVATSRVGYTF
v_gene: TRBV23-1; abundance: many; d_gene: TRBD1; j_gene: TRBJ2-7; CDR3nt: TGCGCCAGCGGGACAGGGGTTACGGGAGGAGATCTAAGTGCCTACGAGCAGTACTTC; CDR3aa: CASGTGVTGGDLSAYEQYF
v_gene: TRBV28; abundance: -; d_gene: -; j_gene: TRBJ1-3; CDR3nt: TGTGCCAGCAGTTTATTTCCCTCACAGAGCTCTGGAAACACCATATATTTT; CDR3aa: CASSLFPSQSSGNTIYF
v_gene: TRBV4-2; abundance: many; d_gene: -; j_gene: TRBJ2-5; CDR3nt: TGTGCCAGCAGCCAGAGGGGGGGCGGAGACCAAGAGACCCAGTACTTC; CDR3aa: CASSQRGGGDQETQYF